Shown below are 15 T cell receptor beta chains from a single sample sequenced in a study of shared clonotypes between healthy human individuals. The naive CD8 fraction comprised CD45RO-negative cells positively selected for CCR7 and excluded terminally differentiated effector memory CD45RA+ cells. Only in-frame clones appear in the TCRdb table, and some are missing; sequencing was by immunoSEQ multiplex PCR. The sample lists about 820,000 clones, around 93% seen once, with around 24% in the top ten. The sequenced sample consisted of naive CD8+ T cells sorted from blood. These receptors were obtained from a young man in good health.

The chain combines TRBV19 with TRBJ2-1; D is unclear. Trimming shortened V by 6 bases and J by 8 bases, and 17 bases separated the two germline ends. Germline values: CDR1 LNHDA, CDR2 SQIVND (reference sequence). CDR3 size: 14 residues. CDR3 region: CASRPRSVFHEQFF. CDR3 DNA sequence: TGTGCCAGTAGGCCCCGTTCCGTTTTCCATGAGCAGTTCTTC.

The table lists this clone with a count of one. In DNA form, the CDR3 reads TGTGCCAGCAGCTTAGCTGCGGCAGGGTCGAACACTGAAGCTTTCTTT. It codes for CASSLAAAGSNTEAFF. This chain uses TRBV7-8 with TRBJ1-1, with D possibly matching TRBD1 (5 bases). Germline values: CDR1 SGHVS, CDR2 FQNEAQ. With 0 bases removed from V and 1 base from J, the gap between germline ends came to 12 bases. The CDR3 has 16 residues.

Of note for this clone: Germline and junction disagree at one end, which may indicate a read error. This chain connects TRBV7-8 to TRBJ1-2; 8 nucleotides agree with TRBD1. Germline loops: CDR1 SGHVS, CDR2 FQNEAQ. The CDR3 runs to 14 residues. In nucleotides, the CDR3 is TGTGCCAGCAGCCCTACGGTCTCCAGGGGGCAGTCGTGGTTC. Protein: CASSPTVSRGQSWF. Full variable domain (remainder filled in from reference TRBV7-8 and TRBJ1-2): GAGVSQSPRYKVAKRGQDVALRCDPISGHVSLFWYQQALGQGPEFLTYFQNEAQLDKSGLPSDRFFAERPEGSVSTLKIQRTQQEDSAVYLCASSPTVSRGQSWFGSGTRLTVV.

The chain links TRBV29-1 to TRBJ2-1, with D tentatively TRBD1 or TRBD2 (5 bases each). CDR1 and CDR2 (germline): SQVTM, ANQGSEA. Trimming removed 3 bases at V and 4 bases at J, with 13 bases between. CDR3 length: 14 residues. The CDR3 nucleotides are TGCAGCGTTGATCCCCGAGGGGTGTACAATGAGCAGTTCTTC. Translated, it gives CSVDPRGVYNEQFF.

The CDR3 spells CASSHGRGANQPQHF. Here the CDR3 DNA reads TGCGCCAGCAGCCATGGGCGGGGGGCAAATCAGCCCCAGCATTTT. The chain employs TRBV4-3 and TRBJ1-5; D might be TRBD1 (6 bases). Looked up from germline, CDR1 is LGHNA and CDR2 is YSLEER. This CDR3 is built from 15 residues. V lost 3 bases, J lost 4 bases, and 13 bases lay in between.

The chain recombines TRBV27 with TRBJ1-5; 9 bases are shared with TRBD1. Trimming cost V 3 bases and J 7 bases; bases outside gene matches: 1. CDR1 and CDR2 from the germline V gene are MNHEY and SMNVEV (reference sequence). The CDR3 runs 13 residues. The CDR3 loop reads CASSFDRGQPQHF. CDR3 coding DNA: TGTGCCAGCAGTTTTGACAGGGGGCAGCCCCAGCATTTT.

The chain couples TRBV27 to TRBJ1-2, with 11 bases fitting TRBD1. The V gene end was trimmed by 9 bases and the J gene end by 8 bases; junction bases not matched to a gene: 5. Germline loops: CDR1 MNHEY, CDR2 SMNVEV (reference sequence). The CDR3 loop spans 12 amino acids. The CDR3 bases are TGTGCCAGTCGGACAGGGGGCAGGGGCTACACCTTC. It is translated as CASRTGGRGYTF.

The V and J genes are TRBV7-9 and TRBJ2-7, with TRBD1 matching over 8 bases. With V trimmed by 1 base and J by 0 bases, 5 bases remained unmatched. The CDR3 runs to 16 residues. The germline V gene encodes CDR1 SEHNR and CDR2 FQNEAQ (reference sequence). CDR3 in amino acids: CASSLGTGRSSYEQYF. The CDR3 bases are TGTGCCAGCAGCTTAGGGACAGGGCGAAGCTCCTACGAGCAGTACTTC.

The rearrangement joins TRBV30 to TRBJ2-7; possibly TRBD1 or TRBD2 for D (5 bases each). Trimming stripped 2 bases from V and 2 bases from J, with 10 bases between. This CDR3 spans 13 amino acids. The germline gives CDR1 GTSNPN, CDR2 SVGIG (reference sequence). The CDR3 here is CAWSKGPTYEQYF. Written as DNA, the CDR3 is TGTGCCTGGAGTAAGGGACCCACCTACGAGCAGTACTTC. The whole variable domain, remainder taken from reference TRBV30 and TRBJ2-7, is SQTIHQWPATLVQPVGSPLSLECTVEGTSNPNLYWYRQAAGRGLQLLFYSVGIGQISSEVPQNLSASRPQDRQFILSSKKLLLSDSGFYLCAWSKGPTYEQYFGPGTRLTVT.

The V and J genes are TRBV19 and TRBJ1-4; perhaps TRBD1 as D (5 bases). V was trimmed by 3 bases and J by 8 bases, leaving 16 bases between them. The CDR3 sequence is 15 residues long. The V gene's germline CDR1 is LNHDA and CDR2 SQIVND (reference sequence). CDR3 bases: TGTGCCAGTAGTATGGGATGGGACGATCGGGAAAAACTGTTTTTT. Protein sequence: CASSMGWDDREKLFF.

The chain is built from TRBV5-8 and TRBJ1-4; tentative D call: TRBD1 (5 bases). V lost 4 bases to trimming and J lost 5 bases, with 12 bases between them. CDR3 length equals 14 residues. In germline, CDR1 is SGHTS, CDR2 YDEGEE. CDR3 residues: CASSPGPRNEKLFF. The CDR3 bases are TGTGCCAGCAGCCCGGGACCACGGAATGAAAAACTGTTTTTT.

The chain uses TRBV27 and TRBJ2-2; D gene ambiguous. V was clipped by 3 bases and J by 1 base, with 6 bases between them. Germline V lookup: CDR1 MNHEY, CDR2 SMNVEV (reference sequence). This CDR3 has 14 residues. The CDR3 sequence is CASSFSLNTGELFF. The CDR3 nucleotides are TGTGCCAGCAGTTTTAGTCTGAACACCGGGGAGCTGTTTTTT.

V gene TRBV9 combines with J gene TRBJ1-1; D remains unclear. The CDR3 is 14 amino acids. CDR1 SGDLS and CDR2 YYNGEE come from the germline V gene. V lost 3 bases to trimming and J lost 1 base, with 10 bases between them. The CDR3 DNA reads TGTGCCAGCAGCGGATTGACGGGGAACACTGAAGCTTTCTTT. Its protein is CASSGLTGNTEAFF.

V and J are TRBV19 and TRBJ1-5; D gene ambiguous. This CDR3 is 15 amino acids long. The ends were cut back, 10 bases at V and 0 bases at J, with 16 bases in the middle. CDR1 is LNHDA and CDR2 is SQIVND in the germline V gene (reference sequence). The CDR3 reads CATQEERNSNQPQHF. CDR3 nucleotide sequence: TGTGCCACCCAAGAGGAGAGGAATAGCAATCAGCCCCAGCATTTT.

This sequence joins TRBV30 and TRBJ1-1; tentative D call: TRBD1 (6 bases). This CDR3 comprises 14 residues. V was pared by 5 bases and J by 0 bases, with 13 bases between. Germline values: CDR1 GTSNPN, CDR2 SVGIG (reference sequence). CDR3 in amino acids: CAWGGRGMNTEAFF. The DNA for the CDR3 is TGTGCCTGGGGGGGCAGGGGAATGAACACTGAAGCTTTCTTT.